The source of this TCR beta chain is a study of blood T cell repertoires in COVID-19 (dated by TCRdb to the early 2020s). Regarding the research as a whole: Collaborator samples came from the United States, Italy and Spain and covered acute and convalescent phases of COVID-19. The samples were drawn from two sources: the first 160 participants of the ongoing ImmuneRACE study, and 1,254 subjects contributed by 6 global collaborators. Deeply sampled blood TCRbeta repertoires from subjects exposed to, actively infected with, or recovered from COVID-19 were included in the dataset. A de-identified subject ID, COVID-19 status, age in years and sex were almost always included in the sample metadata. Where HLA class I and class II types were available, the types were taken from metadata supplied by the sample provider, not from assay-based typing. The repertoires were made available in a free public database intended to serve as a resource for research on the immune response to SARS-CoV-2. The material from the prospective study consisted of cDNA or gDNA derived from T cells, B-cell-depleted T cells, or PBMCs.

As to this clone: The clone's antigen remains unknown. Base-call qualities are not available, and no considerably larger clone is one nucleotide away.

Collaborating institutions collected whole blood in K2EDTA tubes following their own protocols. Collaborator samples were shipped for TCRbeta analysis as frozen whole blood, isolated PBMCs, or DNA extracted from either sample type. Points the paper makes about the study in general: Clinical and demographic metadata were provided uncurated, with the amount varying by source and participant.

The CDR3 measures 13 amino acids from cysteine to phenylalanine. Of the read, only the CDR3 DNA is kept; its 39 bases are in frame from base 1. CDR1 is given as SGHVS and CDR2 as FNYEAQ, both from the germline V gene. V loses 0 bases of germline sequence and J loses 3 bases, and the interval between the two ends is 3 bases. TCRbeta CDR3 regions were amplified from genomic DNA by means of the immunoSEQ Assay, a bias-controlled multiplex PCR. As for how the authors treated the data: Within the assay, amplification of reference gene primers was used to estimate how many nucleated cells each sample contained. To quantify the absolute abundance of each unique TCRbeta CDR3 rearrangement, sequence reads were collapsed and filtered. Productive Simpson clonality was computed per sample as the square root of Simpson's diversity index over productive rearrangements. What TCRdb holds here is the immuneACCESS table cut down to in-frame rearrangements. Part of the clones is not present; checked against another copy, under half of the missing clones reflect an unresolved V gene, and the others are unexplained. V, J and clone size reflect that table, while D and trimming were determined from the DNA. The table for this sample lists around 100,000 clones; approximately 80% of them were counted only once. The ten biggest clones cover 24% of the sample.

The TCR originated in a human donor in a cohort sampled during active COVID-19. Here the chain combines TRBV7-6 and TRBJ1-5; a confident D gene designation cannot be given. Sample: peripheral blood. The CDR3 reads CASSLAVNQPQHF. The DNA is TGTGCCAGCAGCTTAGCCGTCAATCAGCCCCAGCATTTT.